This TCR beta chain was sequenced during a study of cytomegalovirus exposure and HLA in healthy donors. Study observations and caveats: Serostatus for CMV was the only available immune exposure information. TRBV6-2, TRBV6-3 and some other V segments were unresolvable in 87-base-pair reads.

With 60 Vbeta and 13 Jbeta primers, the PCR was carried out. The method was immunoSEQ multiplex PCR; TCRdb's version includes in-frame clones alone and lacks a portion of them. The table lists some 130,000 clones, just under 80% of them singletons. Turning to this clone: Its matching antigen is unknown.

V was shortened by 0 bases and J by 7 bases, with 10 bases between the two germline ends. The CDR3 has 13 amino acids. The germline gives CDR1 GTSNPN, CDR2 SVGIG (reference sequence). Participants comprised healthy donors of bone marrow. The TCR originated in a woman between 40 and 55 years old in good health and CMV-seronegative. The chain recombines TRBV30 with TRBJ1-5, with D unresolved. Sequenced: PBMCs. The CDR3 DNA is TGTGCCTGGAGTGTAGTGGGTAGCCAGCCCCAGCATTTT. Amino acid sequence: CAWSVVGSQPQHF.